This T cell receptor beta chain was sequenced for a study of T cells after yellow fever vaccination. They built TCR cDNA with 5'RACE template switching, a step that put in a universal primer site and UMIs. TCRdb re-called the 5' RACE reads through MiXCR, storing one row per CDR3 protein. The data show about 160,000 distinct CDR3 sequences, with almost 7% seen just once and over 2% held by the top ten. Findings of the study overall: Relatively few clonotypes were ones that appeared in both CD4 and CD8 compartments.

This clonotype showed up many times. Its antigen is currently unknown. This sample comprised CD4+ T cells sorted from PBMCs, obtained around 5 days after the first yellow fever vaccination. This TCR came from a man aged 18 to 35 who received the YFV17D yellow fever vaccine.

The CDR3 loop reads CASRPLLGPVSGYSNQPQHF. DNA for the CDR3: TGTGCCAGCAGACCACTTTTGGGGCCAGTTAGCGGATATAGCAATCAGCCCCAGCATTTT. The rearrangement joins TRBV6-2 or TRBV6-3 to TRBJ1-5, with D perhaps TRBD1 (5 bases). V gave up 6 bases and J gave up 0 bases, with 27 bases separating them. The CDR3 runs to 20 residues. Germline assignment: CDR1 MNHEY and CDR2 SVGEGT.